Following are 31 T cell receptor beta chains from one sample sequenced in a study of cytomegalovirus exposure and HLA in healthy donors. Clones were read by immunoSEQ multiplex PCR, and TCRdb kept only the in-frame ones, dropping some. The table includes about 56,000 clones, 90% to 96% detected once. Input material: PBMCs. The receptors were sampled from a woman in her late teens or twenties in good health and CMV-seronegative.

The chain combines TRBV6-6 with TRBJ2-3; 7 nucleotides match TRBD2. Germline assignment: CDR1 MNHNY and CDR2 SVGAGI (reference sequence). The CDR3 length is 14 residues. With 5 bases clipped from V and 2 bases from J, the junction kept 4 bases outside the gene matches. The CDR3 is CASSTGGITDTQYF. DNA for the CDR3: TGTGCCAGCAGTACGGGGGGAATCACAGATACGCAGTATTTT.

This chain joins TRBV30 and TRBJ2-7; possibly TRBD1 for D (6 bases). This CDR3 has 13 residues. Trimming removed 5 bases at V and 3 bases at J, with 14 bases between. Germline CDR1 GTSNPN, CDR2 SVGIG (reference sequence). CDR3 residues: CAWARDNDYEQYF. As DNA, the CDR3 is TGTGCCTGGGCCCGGGACAACGACTACGAGCAGTACTTC.

The rearrangement links TRBV19 to TRBJ1-5; D may be TRBD1 (5 bases). In germline, CDR1 is LNHDA, CDR2 SQIVND (reference sequence). There are 15 residues in the CDR3. The V end lost 10 bases, the J end lost 2 bases, and 18 bases lay between the germline ends. Written as DNA, the CDR3 is TGTGCCACCAGGGCAGGCGGGGCTGGCAATCAGCCCCAGCATTTT. This translates into CATRAGGAGNQPQHF.

The chain combines TRBV7-2 with TRBJ2-1; D is possibly TRBD1 (7 bases). V lost 3 bases to trimming and J lost 7 bases, with 13 bases between them. CDR1 SGHTA and CDR2 FQGNSA come from the germline V gene. The length of the CDR3 is 14 residues. The CDR3: CASSFRTGGNEQFF. The CDR3 DNA reads as TGTGCCAGCAGCTTCCGGACAGGAGGGAATGAGCAGTTCTTC. Drawing the rest from reference TRBV7-2 and TRBJ2-1, the complete variable domain is GAGVSQSPSNKVTEKGKDVELRCDPISGHTALYWYRQSLGQGLEFLIYFQGNSAPDKSGLPSDRFSAERTGGSVSTLTIQRTQQEDSAVYLCASSFRTGGNEQFFGPGTRLTVL.

This sequence joins TRBV5-4 and TRBJ1-2; TRBD1 agrees at 7 bases. CDR1 SGHNT and CDR2 YYREEE come from the germline V gene (reference sequence). V lost 4 bases, J lost 0 bases, and 6 bases stayed unmatched. This CDR3 spans 15 amino acids. The CDR3 sequence: CASSRDRQTNYGYTF. The CDR3 DNA reads TGTGCCAGCAGCCGGGACAGACAGACTAACTATGGCTACACCTTC.

Only one count was recorded for this clone. The chain has TRBV5-1 and TRBJ2-1, with TRBD2 matching over 15 bases. This CDR3 region has 15 residues. CDR1 SGHRS and CDR2 YFSETQ come from the germline V gene. The ends lost 4 bases at V and 10 bases at J; junction bases unmatched: 6. The CDR3 loop reads CASSPGLAGGEEQFF. In DNA, the CDR3 is TGCGCCAGCAGCCCGGGACTAGCGGGGGGCGAGGAGCAGTTCTTC.

The gene calls are TRBV4-3 and TRBJ1-2; the D is unclear. The CDR3 extends over 15 amino acids. CDR1 and CDR2 from the germline V gene are LGHNA and YSLEER. Trimming removed 1 base from V and 4 bases from J, with 13 bases in between. As DNA, the CDR3 is TGCGCCAGCAGCCAAGCGGGAGGGAAACCCTATGGCTACACCTTC. It codes for CASSQAGGKPYGYTF.

This clone was seen a single time. This sequence joins TRBV14 and TRBJ1-4; D is perhaps TRBD1 (5 bases). There are 16 residues in the CDR3. CDR1 and CDR2 (germline): SGHDN, FVKESK. V was trimmed by 4 bases and J by 12 bases, leaving 24 bases between them. The CDR3 here is CASSRRLGGTGTELFF. The CDR3 DNA reads as TGTGCCAGCAGCCGCCGACTGGGGGGTACCGGGACGGAACTGTTTTTT.

This chain uses TRBV27 with TRBJ2-7, with D maybe TRBD1 (6 bases). CDR3 length: 17 amino acids. Trimming removed 3 bases at V and 4 bases at J, with 22 bases between. From germline, CDR1 is MNHEY and CDR2 SMNVEV (reference sequence). The CDR3 region is CASSLGHRDARGYEQYF. DNA of the CDR3: TGTGCCAGCAGTTTGGGTCACCGGGACGCCAGGGGTTACGAGCAGTACTTC.

The count of this clone is one. J is TRBJ2-1 and V is TRBV18; tentatively, D is TRBD2 (6 bases). Per the germline V gene, CDR1 is KGHSH and CDR2 is LQKENI. Between the trimmed V and J ends, which lost 6 bases and 0 bases, there was a span of 15 bases. The CDR3 totals 16 residues. CDR3 region: CASSTRGSNSYNEQFF. The CDR3 DNA reads TGTGCCAGCTCTACCCGGGGGTCCAACTCCTACAATGAGCAGTTCTTC.

The chain joins TRBV18 to TRBJ1-1, with 10 bases aligning to TRBD1. Germline assignment: CDR1 KGHSH and CDR2 LQKENI. V shed 2 bases and J 5 bases; nucleotides not matched to a gene: 5. The CDR3 is 15 residues long. CDR3 in DNA: TGTGCCAGCTCACCAACCGGACAGGGGGGGACTGAAGCTTTCTTT. Translated: CASSPTGQGGTEAFF. Full variable domain (remainder filled in from reference TRBV18 and TRBJ1-1): NAGVMQNPRHLVRRRGQEARLRCSPMKGHSHVYWYRQLPEEGLKFMVYLQKENIIDESGMPKERFSAEFPKEGPSILRIQQVVRGDSAAYFCASSPTGQGGTEAFFGQGTRLTVV.

J is TRBJ2-3 and V is TRBV28; the D gene is possibly TRBD2 (7 bases). In germline, CDR1 is MDHEN, CDR2 SYDVKM. The CDR3 is 17 residues long. V dropped 0 bases and J dropped 2 bases, with 15 bases sitting between them. CDR3 residues: CASSLWGGGSDTDTQYF. The CDR3 DNA is TGTGCCAGCAGTTTATGGGGGGGCGGGAGTGACACAGATACGCAGTATTTT.

The chain recombines TRBV11-3 with TRBJ2-1; D is unclear. V was trimmed by 1 base and J by 0 bases, leaving 7 bases between them. The length of the CDR3 is 15 residues. Germline CDR1 reads SGHNT; CDR2 reads YENEEA. CDR3 DNA: TGTGCCAGCAGCTTAGGGCCGATCTCCTACAATGAGCAGTTCTTC. Protein sequence: CASSLGPISYNEQFF.

This clone was seen once. The chain is built from TRBV2 and TRBJ2-1, with D tentatively TRBD2 (5 bases). Between the trimmed V and J ends, which lost 8 bases and 2 bases, there was a span of 13 bases. The CDR3 runs to 14 residues. CDR1 is SNHLY and CDR2 is FYNNEI in the germline V gene. CDR3 in DNA: TGTGCCAGCGCTACCTCAGCGGCCTACAATGAGCAGTTCTTC. Translated, it gives CASATSAAYNEQFF.

This rearrangement joins TRBV28 to TRBJ2-7; TRBD2 matches at 12 bases. The CDR3 consists of 17 residues. The germline V gene has CDR1 MDHEN and CDR2 SYDVKM. With V trimmed by 4 bases and J by 2 bases, 9 bases remained unmatched. The chain's CDR3 is CASSSLVLAGGTYEQYF. DNA of the CDR3: TGTGCCAGCAGTTCCTTAGTACTAGCGGGAGGCACCTACGAGCAGTACTTC. The whole variable domain, remainder taken from reference TRBV28 and TRBJ2-7, is DVKVTQSSRYLVKRTGEKVFLECVQDMDHENMFWYRQDPGLGLRLIYFSYDVKMKEKGDIPEGYSVSREKKERFSLILESASTNQTSMYLCASSSLVLAGGTYEQYFGPGTRLTVT.

The chain joins TRBV9 to TRBJ2-5, with 8 bases lining up with TRBD2. Germline CDR1 and CDR2: SGDLS and YYNGEE. The CDR3 contains 14 residues. With V trimmed by 0 bases and J by 7 bases, 5 bases remained unmatched. The DNA for the CDR3 is TGTGCCAGCAGCGTAGCGGGGGGGGTAGGGACCCAGTACTTC. It specifies CASSVAGGVGTQYF.

This chain uses TRBV27 with TRBJ2-3; TRBD2 might be the D (6 bases). The CDR3 covers 16 residues. Germline CDR1 reads MNHEY; CDR2 reads SMNVEV (reference sequence). V gave up 3 bases and J gave up 4 bases, with 17 bases separating them. The CDR3 sequence is CASSFSWGERPDTQYF. The DNA of the CDR3 is TGTGCCAGCAGTTTCTCTTGGGGGGAGCGCCCAGATACGCAGTATTTT.

Only one count was recorded for this clone. The chain carries TRBV7-2 and TRBJ1-1, with D unresolved. V lost 2 bases, J lost 0 bases, and 7 bases lay in between. Germline V gene data show CDR1 as SGHTA and CDR2 as FQGNSA. The CDR3 is 14 residues long. CDR3 bases: TGTGCCAGCAGCTTATTCGGGATGAACACTGAAGCTTTCTTT. It encodes CASSLFGMNTEAFF.

The V and J genes are TRBV9 and TRBJ2-2, with TRBD2 identical over 7 bases. Germline V gene lookup returns CDR1 SGDLS and CDR2 YYNGEE. This CDR3 has 16 amino acids. Trimming cost V 4 bases and J 2 bases; bases outside gene matches: 8. The CDR3 bases are TGTGCCAGCAGCCTAAGACTAGCTTTAAACACCGGGGAGCTGTTTTTT. Translating it yields CASSLRLALNTGELFF.

This chain connects TRBV10-3 to TRBJ2-2; 9 bases are a match to TRBD2. J gave up 3 bases and V 6 bases, and 5 bases lay outside the gene matches. This CDR3 region has 15 residues. Per the germline V gene, CDR1 is ENHRY and CDR2 is SYGVKD. The chain's CDR3 is CAIRNSGGDTGELFF. DNA of the CDR3: TGTGCCATCAGGAATAGCGGGGGCGACACCGGGGAGCTGTTTTTT.

This chain uses TRBV28 with TRBJ2-1; TRBD1 is a possible D gene (5 bases). The V end lost 6 bases, the J end lost 3 bases, and 15 bases lay between the germline ends. The germline V gene has CDR1 MDHEN and CDR2 SYDVKM. The CDR3 length is 15 residues. CDR3 region: CASSLRALGYNEQFF. The CDR3 DNA follows: TGTGCCAGCAGCCTCAGGGCTTTAGGCTACAATGAGCAGTTCTTC. The full variable domain, with the rest looked up from reference TRBV28 and TRBJ2-1, is DVKVTQSSRYLVKRTGEKVFLECVQDMDHENMFWYRQDPGLGLRLIYFSYDVKMKEKGDIPEGYSVSREKKERFSLILESASTNQTSMYLCASSLRALGYNEQFFGPGTRLTVL.

This rearrangement joins TRBV6-5 to TRBJ2-7; D is unresolved. CDR3 size: 15 residues. Germline V gives CDR1 MNHEY, CDR2 SVGAGI. Trimming left V 2 bases short and J 2 bases short, with 13 bases between. The chain's CDR3 is CASSYRPDWAYEQYF. The CDR3 DNA reads TGTGCCAGCAGTTACCGGCCTGACTGGGCCTACGAGCAGTACTTC.

A single count supports this clone. The chain has TRBV2 and TRBJ2-3; D might be TRBD1 (6 bases). Germline CDR1 and CDR2: SNHLY and FYNNEI. Between the trimmed V and J ends, which lost 8 bases and 1 base, there was a span of 16 bases. The length of the CDR3 is 15 residues. The CDR3 region is CASRAGAGGTDTQYF. The CDR3 DNA sequence: TGTGCCAGCCGAGCCGGGGCAGGGGGCACAGATACGCAGTATTTT.

Written as DNA, the CDR3 is TGTGCCAGCAGCCCCAGCGGGGGCCCCTACAATGAGCAGTTCTTC. It translates to CASSPSGGPYNEQFF. The J gene is TRBJ2-1, the V gene TRBV9, with 8 bases fitting TRBD2. V shed 4 bases, J shed 2 bases, and the junction held 5 bases outside the gene matches. This CDR3 region has 15 residues. In germline, CDR1 is SGDLS, CDR2 YYNGEE.

This chain links TRBV6-1 with TRBJ2-3, with 10 bases fitting TRBD2. Germline CDR1 MNHNS, CDR2 SASEGT. The CDR3 runs to 15 residues. V lost 6 bases to trimming and J lost 6 bases; unmatched junction nucleotides: 9. The CDR3 DNA follows: TGTGCCAGCAGGGTTAGCGGGAGGTCCGGCGATACGCAGTATTTT. This sequence encodes CASRVSGRSGDTQYF.

This clone was observed a few times. The junction shows a germline mismatch at one end, possibly a read error. This chain connects TRBV7-6 to TRBJ2-2, with D maybe TRBD2 (6 bases). CDR3 size: 19 residues. Germline V lookup: CDR1 SGHVS, CDR2 FNYEAQ. The CDR3: CGSSLFPSGRGQNTGELFF. DNA of the CDR3: TGTGGCAGCAGCTTGTTTCCGTCGGGGCGGGGCCAAAACACCGGGGAGCTGTTTTTT.

The genes are TRBV5-4 and TRBJ2-3; 8 positions agree with TRBD1. Losses at the gene ends were 10 bases for V and 6 bases for J; bases not matched to a gene: 10. Germline-derived CDR1 and CDR2 are SGHNT and YYREEE (reference sequence). CDR3 length equals 13 residues. The CDR3 nucleotides read TGTGCCGGCGGCAGGGGGCCGGGGGATACGCAGTATTTT. The encoded protein is CAGGRGPGDTQYF. The full variable domain, rest sourced from reference TRBV5-4 and TRBJ2-3, is ETGVTQSPTHLIKTRGQQVTLRCSSQSGHNTVSWYQQALGQGPQFIFQYYREEENGRGNFPPRFSGLQFPNYSSELNVNALELDDSALYLCAGGRGPGDTQYFGPGTRLTVL.

The chain combines TRBV28 with TRBJ2-7; 8 nucleotides align to TRBD2. J gave up 2 bases and V 6 bases, and 12 bases lay outside the gene matches. The CDR3 contains 16 residues. CDR1 and CDR2 from the germline V gene are MDHEN and SYDVKM. The CDR3 spells CASSPTSGPTPYEQYF. Here the CDR3 DNA reads TGTGCCAGCAGCCCTACTAGCGGACCCACCCCCTACGAGCAGTACTTC.

This clone was counted a single time. This rearrangement joins TRBV5-1 to TRBJ2-1, with 11 positions matching TRBD1. CDR3 size: 14 residues. In germline, CDR1 is SGHRS, CDR2 YFSETQ. V shed 4 bases, J shed 7 bases, and the junction held 4 bases outside the gene matches. The CDR3 coding sequence is TGCGCCAGCAGCCCCGGACAGGGGGCGAATGAGCAGTTCTTC. Residues: CASSPGQGANEQFF.

V is TRBV27 and J is TRBJ2-1, with TRBD1 identical over 8 bases. Trimming at V came to 5 bases and at J to 12 bases, leaving 9 bases not matched to a gene. Germline lookup yields CDR1 MNHEY and CDR2 SMNVEV (reference sequence). The CDR3 length is 13 residues. This CDR3 is CASSKTGAKGQFF. CDR3 sequence (DNA): TGTGCCAGCAGTAAGACAGGGGCCAAGGGGCAGTTCTTC.

The chain joins TRBV19 to TRBJ2-7, with 8 bases lining up with TRBD1. From germline, CDR1 is LNHDA and CDR2 SQIVND (reference sequence). This CDR3 contains 15 residues. With V trimmed by 5 bases and J by 1 base, 7 bases remained unmatched. DNA of the CDR3: TGTGCCAGTAGTCCCGGACAGGGTGGGTCCTACGAGCAGTACTTC. It specifies CASSPGQGGSYEQYF. Combining the CDR3 with reference TRBV19 and TRBJ2-7 gives the whole variable domain DGGITQSPKYLFRKEGQNVTLSCEQNLNHDAMYWYRQDPGQGLRLIYYSQIVNDFQKGDIAEGYSVSREKKESFPLTVTSAQKNPTAFYLCASSPGQGGSYEQYFGPGTRLTVT.